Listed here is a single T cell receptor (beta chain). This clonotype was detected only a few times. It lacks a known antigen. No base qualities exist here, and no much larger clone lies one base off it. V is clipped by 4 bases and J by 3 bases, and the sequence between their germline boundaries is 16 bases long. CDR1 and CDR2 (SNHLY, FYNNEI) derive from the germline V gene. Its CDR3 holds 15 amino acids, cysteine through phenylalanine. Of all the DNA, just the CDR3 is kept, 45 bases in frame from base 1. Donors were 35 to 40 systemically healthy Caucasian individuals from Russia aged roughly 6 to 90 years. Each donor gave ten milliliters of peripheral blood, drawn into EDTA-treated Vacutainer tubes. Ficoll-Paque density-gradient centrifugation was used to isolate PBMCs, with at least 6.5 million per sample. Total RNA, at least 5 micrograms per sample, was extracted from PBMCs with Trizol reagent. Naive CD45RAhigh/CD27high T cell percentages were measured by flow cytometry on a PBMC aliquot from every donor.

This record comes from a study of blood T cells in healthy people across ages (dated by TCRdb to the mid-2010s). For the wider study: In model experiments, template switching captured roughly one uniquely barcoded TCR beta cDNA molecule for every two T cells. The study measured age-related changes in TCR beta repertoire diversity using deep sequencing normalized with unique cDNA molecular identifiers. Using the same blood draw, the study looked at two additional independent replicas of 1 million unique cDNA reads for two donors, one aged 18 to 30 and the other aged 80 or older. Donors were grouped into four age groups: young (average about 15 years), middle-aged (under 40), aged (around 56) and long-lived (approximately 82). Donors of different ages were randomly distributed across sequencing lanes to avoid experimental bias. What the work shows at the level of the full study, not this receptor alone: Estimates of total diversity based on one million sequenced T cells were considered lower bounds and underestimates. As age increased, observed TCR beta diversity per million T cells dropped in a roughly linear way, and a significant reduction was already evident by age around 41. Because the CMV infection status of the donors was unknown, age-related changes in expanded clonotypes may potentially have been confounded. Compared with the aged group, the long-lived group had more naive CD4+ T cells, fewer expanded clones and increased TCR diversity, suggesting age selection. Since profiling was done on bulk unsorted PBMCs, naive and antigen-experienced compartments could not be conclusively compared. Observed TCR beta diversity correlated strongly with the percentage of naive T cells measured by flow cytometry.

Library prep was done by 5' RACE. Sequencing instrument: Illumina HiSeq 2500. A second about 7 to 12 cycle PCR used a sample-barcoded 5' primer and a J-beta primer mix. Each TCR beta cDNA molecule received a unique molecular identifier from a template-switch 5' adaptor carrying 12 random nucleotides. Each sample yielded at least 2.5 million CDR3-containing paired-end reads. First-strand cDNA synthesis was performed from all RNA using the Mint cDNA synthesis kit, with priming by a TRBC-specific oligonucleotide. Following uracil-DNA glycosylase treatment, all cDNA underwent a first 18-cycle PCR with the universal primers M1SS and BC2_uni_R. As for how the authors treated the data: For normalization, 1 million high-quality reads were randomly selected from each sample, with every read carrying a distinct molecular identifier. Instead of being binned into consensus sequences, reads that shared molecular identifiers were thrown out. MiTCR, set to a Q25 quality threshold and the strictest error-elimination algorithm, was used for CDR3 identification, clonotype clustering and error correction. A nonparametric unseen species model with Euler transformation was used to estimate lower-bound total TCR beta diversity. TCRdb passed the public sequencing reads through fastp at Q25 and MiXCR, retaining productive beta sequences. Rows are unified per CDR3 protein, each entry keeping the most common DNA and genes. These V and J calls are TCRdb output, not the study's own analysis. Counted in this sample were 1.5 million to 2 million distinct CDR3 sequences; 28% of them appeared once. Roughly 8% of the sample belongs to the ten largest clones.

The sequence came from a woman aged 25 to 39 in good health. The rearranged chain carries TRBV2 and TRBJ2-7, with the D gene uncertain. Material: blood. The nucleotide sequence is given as TGTGCCAGCAGTGCCGACAACGAAGGTCGCTACGAGCAGTACTTC. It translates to CASSADNEGRYEQYF.